This T cell receptor (beta chain) was recorded in a study of OX40 agonist ivuxolimab in advanced cancers. Across the study: The study enrolled dose-escalation patients with hepatocellular carcinoma, melanoma, renal cell or head and neck cancer. General study results and limits: Clonal expansion by week 6 occurred in CD4+ and CD8+ blood T cells (at 0.1 to 3.0 mg/kg). Patients who responded partially at 0.1-3.0 mg/kg showed clonal expansion ranking among the lowest.

This clone came up a few times. The antigen is not known. Assay: immunoSEQ multiplex PCR; the TCRdb copy retains only in-frame clones and omits some. The sample comprises some 81,000 clones, around 87% of which are singletons, and around 5.9% rests with the top ten. V dropped 8 bases and J dropped 3 bases, with 8 bases sitting between them. CDR1 and CDR2 (germline): LNHDA, SQIVND (reference sequence). This CDR3 has 13 amino acids. Researchers took blood at baseline, on cycle 4 day 1, and on cycle 7 day 1. The receptor was isolated from an adult with an advanced solid tumor such as melanoma, head and neck, liver or kidney cancer. V gene TRBV19 combines with J gene TRBJ1-6, with D unresolved. Material: CD4+ or CD8+ T cells sorted from blood, obtained in a trial of the OX40 agonist ivuxolimab. CDR3 residues: CASSQDYNSPLHF. The CDR3 DNA reads TGTGCCAGTTCCCAGGACTATAATTCACCCCTCCACTTT.